The T cell receptor (beta chain) described here comes from a study of CD8 T cells in ankylosing spondylitis. Overall study results and limits: Reportedly, significant enrichment of disease-linked clones occurred in matched ankylosing spondylitis synovial fluid. Before this, some motif variants had been reported in reactive arthritis synovial fluid and blood.

The germline V gene encodes CDR1 SGHAT and CDR2 FQNNGV. There are 17 residues in the CDR3. The V gene lost 5 bases and the J gene lost 5 bases, with 24 bases spanning the gap. In making TCR beta libraries, quantitative 5'-RACE with molecular barcodes was used. TCRdb re-called the 5' RACE reads with MiXCR, one entry per CDR3 protein. The sample comprises 110,000 to 150,000 distinct CDR3 sequences, 7% to 9% of which are singletons, and 6% to 9.5% rests with the top ten. This clonotype was seen a handful of times. Its specificity is not known. The receptor comes from a male donor with ankylosing spondylitis. Sequencing was done on a sample of synovial fluid, either unsorted or a sorted T cell fraction (not recorded which). The chain joins TRBV11-2 to TRBJ1-1; D unclear. In DNA form, the CDR3 reads TGTGCCAGCAGCCGGAGAATTGGCGGCTACCAACCTACTGAAGCTTTCTTT. It codes for CASSRRIGGYQPTEAFF.